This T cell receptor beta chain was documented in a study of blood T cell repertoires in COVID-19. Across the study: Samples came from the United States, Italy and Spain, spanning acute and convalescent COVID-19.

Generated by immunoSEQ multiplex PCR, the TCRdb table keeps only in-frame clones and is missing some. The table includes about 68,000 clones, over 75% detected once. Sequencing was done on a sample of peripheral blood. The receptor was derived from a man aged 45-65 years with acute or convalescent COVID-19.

As DNA, the CDR3 is TGTGCCAGCTCGGAAGCGGGACATACTAACTATGGCTACACCTTC. Amino acids: CASSEAGHTNYGYTF. J is TRBJ1-2 and V is TRBV18; maybe TRBD1 (6 bases). CDR3 length: 15 amino acids. Germline CDR1 is KGHSH and CDR2 is LQKENI. With 6 bases removed from V and 0 bases from J, the gap between germline ends came to 14 bases.